A single sample gave rise to the 28 T cell receptor beta chains below, sequenced in a study of blood T cell repertoires in COVID-19. Repertoires were generated with immunoSEQ multiplex PCR, while TCRdb's copy carries only in-frame clones and drops some. The sample records about 180,000 clones, just over 85% being singletons. Sequenced: PBMCs or T cells enriched from blood (not recorded which). All receptors come from a woman aged 18-30 years who had recovered from COVID-19.

The CDR3 region has the DNA TGCAGCGTTGTTACAGGGGCTAACTATGGCTACACCTTC. It yields the protein CSVVTGANYGYTF. J is TRBJ1-2 and V is TRBV29-1; TRBD1 aligns across 7 bases. V lost 4 bases, J lost 0 bases, and 2 bases stayed unmatched. Per the germline V gene, CDR1 is SQVTM and CDR2 is ANQGSEA. The CDR3 loop spans 13 amino acids.

This chain uses TRBV6-2 or TRBV6-3 with TRBJ2-5; 14 bases line up with TRBD2. V shed 6 bases, J shed 1 base, and the junction held 7 bases outside the gene matches. CDR3 length: 17 residues. CDR1 is MNHEY, CDR2 SVGEGT, per germline. The CDR3 loop is CASSLRLAGGRQETQYF. The CDR3 DNA follows: TGTGCCAGCAGCCTCCGACTAGCGGGGGGGCGCCAAGAGACCCAGTACTTC.

The chain couples TRBV6-5 to TRBJ1-2, with TRBD1 matching over 7 bases. J lost 0 bases, V lost 5 bases, and 6 bases had no gene match. CDR1 MNHEY and CDR2 SVGAGI come from the germline V gene. This CDR3 is built from 15 residues. CDR3 sequence: CASSTPGTANYGYTF. DNA of the CDR3: TGTGCCAGCAGTACCCCAGGGACAGCTAACTATGGCTACACCTTC.

This clone was found a few times. The chain has TRBV28 and TRBJ2-5; 8 positions agree with TRBD1. CDR3 length: 14 amino acids. CDR1 and CDR2 (germline): MDHEN, SYDVKM. The V and J ends lost 7 bases and 4 bases, in that order; junction bases with no gene match: 8. CDR3 residues: CASNRQGFRETQYF. The DNA for the CDR3 is TGTGCCAGCAACCGACAGGGGTTCCGAGAGACCCAGTACTTC.

The rearrangement links TRBV5-6 to TRBJ2-3, with D unclear. Germline V gene data show CDR1 as SGHDT and CDR2 as YYEEEE. The CDR3 has 16 residues. V shed 3 bases and J shed 2 bases, with 16 bases lying between them. CDR3 coding DNA: TGTGCCAGCAGCTCAGGCGCGCCAAACCCCACAGATACGCAGTATTTT. It translates to CASSSGAPNPTDTQYF. The full variable domain, with the rest looked up from reference TRBV5-6 and TRBJ2-3, is DAGVTQSPTHLIKTRGQQVTLRCSPKSGHDTVSWYQQALGQGPQFIFQYYEEEERQRGNFPDRFSGHQFPNYSSELNVNALLLGDSALYLCASSSGAPNPTDTQYFGPGTRLTVL.

The genes are TRBV2 and TRBJ2-7; 7 positions match TRBD1. The CDR3 consists of 15 residues. Trimming took 9 bases from V and 0 from J; bases not matched to a gene: 11. Germline V CDR1 and CDR2: SNHLY, FYNNEI. Here the CDR3 DNA reads TGTGCCAGGACAAGGGGGCTCATGGGCTCCTACGAGCAGTACTTC. Residues: CARTRGLMGSYEQYF.

CDR3 sequence reads: CAWSVGQINEQYF. DNA for the CDR3: TGTGCCTGGAGTGTAGGACAGATCAACGAGCAGTACTTC. The chain joins TRBV30 to TRBJ2-7, with D perhaps matching TRBD1 (6 bases). This CDR3 has 13 residues. CDR1 is GTSNPN, CDR2 SVGIG, per germline (reference sequence). Trimming removed 0 bases at V and 5 bases at J, with 11 bases between. The full variable domain, its missing parts supplied by reference TRBV30 and TRBJ2-7, is SQTIHQWPATLVQPVGSPLSLECTVEGTSNPNLYWYRQAAGRGLQLLFYSVGIGQISSEVPQNLSASRPQDRQFILSSKKLLLSDSGFYLCAWSVGQINEQYFGPGTRLTVT.

CDR3 sequence reads: CASSQGALSSYNSPLHF. The CDR3 region has the DNA TGCGCCAGCAGCCAAGGGGCCCTGAGCTCCTATAATTCACCCCTCCACTTT. The chain uses TRBV4-1 and TRBJ1-6; unclear D gene. The germline V gene encodes CDR1 MGHRA and CDR2 YSYEKL. The CDR3 extends over 17 amino acids. Deletions cut 1 base from V and 0 bases from J, with 10 bases between.

This chain links TRBV30 with TRBJ2-7; TRBD2 matches 7 bases. Trimming at V came to 1 base and at J to 0 bases, leaving 3 bases not matched to a gene. Germline CDR1 and CDR2: GTSNPN and SVGIG (reference sequence). The CDR3 sequence is 14 residues long. The CDR3 region is CAWSELAHSYEQYF. In DNA form, the CDR3 reads TGTGCCTGGAGTGAACTAGCGCACTCCTACGAGCAGTACTTC.

The CDR3 coding sequence is TGTGCCAGCAGACGACAGGTGATAAAGTCGGGTGAAGCTTTCTTT. Translating it yields CASRRQVIKSGEAFF. The V call is TRBV7-9, the J call TRBJ1-1; tentatively, D is TRBD1 (6 bases). V was clipped by 6 bases and J by 7 bases, with 21 bases between them. The CDR3 loop spans 15 amino acids. Germline V gene lookup returns CDR1 SEHNR and CDR2 FQNEAQ (reference sequence).

The chain carries TRBV29-1 and TRBJ1-5; weak D call: TRBD1 (6 bases). V lost 6 bases and J 7 bases, leaving 16 bases between the germline ends. CDR1 SQVTM and CDR2 ANQGSEA come from the germline V gene. The length of the CDR3 is 13 residues. CDR3 loop: CSVVTGAQQPQHF. The CDR3 nucleotides are TGCAGCGTGGTGACAGGAGCTCAGCAGCCCCAGCATTTT.

The DNA of the CDR3 is TGTGCCAGCAGCTCCAGACTAGCGGGGCTCACCGGGGAGCTGTTTTTT. The encoded protein is CASSSRLAGLTGELFF. The chain employs TRBV7-8 and TRBJ2-2; TRBD2 agrees at 11 bases. CDR3 size: 16 residues. CDR1 is SGHVS and CDR2 is FQNEAQ in the germline V gene. V shed 4 bases, J shed 4 bases, and the junction held 5 bases outside the gene matches. The variable domain in full, with the rest retrieved from reference TRBV7-8 and TRBJ2-2, is GAGVSQSPRYKVAKRGQDVALRCDPISGHVSLFWYQQALGQGPEFLTYFQNEAQLDKSGLPSDRFFAERPEGSVSTLKIQRTQQEDSAVYLCASSSRLAGLTGELFFGEGSRLTVL.

This sequence joins TRBV28 and TRBJ2-3; possible D gene TRBD1, 6 bases. Looked up from germline, CDR1 is MDHEN and CDR2 is SYDVKM. V was cut by 5 bases and J by 2 bases, with 17 bases left in between. This CDR3 region has 16 residues. CDR3 residues: CASSPQGNANTDTQYF. CDR3 nucleotides: TGTGCCAGCAGTCCACAGGGAAACGCTAACACAGATACGCAGTATTTT.

This clone appeared once. The CDR3 is CSVSTGHSLSPYEQYF. CDR3 nucleotide sequence: TGCAGCGTATCGACGGGACACTCATTAAGTCCCTACGAGCAGTACTTC. The chain carries TRBV29-1 and TRBJ2-7; TRBD1 might be the D (6 bases). The CDR3 is 16 residues long. The germline gives CDR1 SQVTM, CDR2 ANQGSEA. The ends were cut back, 6 bases at V and 2 bases at J, with 23 bases in the middle.

The V gene is TRBV27, the J gene TRBJ2-7, with D possibly being TRBD2 (5 bases). Germline V gives CDR1 MNHEY, CDR2 SMNVEV (reference sequence). Trimming pared 6 bases from V and 5 bases from J, leaving 8 bases between. The CDR3 runs to 11 residues. In DNA, the CDR3 is TGTGCCAGCAGCGAGGGCCACGAGCAGTACTTC. Translating it yields CASSEGHEQYF.

The chain carries TRBV5-5 and TRBJ2-3; D is possibly TRBD2 (6 bases). Germline values: CDR1 SGHKS, CDR2 YYEKEE (reference sequence). This CDR3 region has 18 residues. Trimming removed 5 bases at V and 1 base at J, with 23 bases between. CDR3 in amino acids: CASSMHPAGTRGTDTQYF. The CDR3, as DNA: TGTGCCAGCAGTATGCATCCAGCCGGGACTCGAGGCACAGATACGCAGTATTTT.

The CDR3 coding sequence is TGTGCCAGCAGCATAATACAGGGCAATGAGCAGTTCTTC. As protein: CASSIIQGNEQFF. The chain has TRBV12-3 or TRBV12-4 and TRBJ2-1, with D tentatively TRBD1 (6 bases). Trimming pared 6 bases from V and 6 bases from J, leaving 12 bases between. The CDR3 spans 13 residues.

The chain recombines TRBV11-2 with TRBJ2-3, with D perhaps TRBD2 (6 bases). Trimming shortened V by 3 bases and J by 4 bases, and 11 bases separated the two germline ends. Per germline, CDR1 SGHAT and CDR2 FQNNGV. The CDR3 totals 14 residues. The CDR3 bases are TGTGCCAGCAGCTTCCGACCGGGAGCAGATACGCAGTATTTT. It specifies CASSFRPGADTQYF.

The chain combines TRBV6-5 with TRBJ2-2; TRBD2 is a possible D gene (7 bases). The CDR3 has 13 amino acids. V lost 11 bases and J lost 2, with 12 bases in between. The germline gives CDR1 MNHEY, CDR2 SVGAGI. This chain's CDR3 is CASGGPNTGELFF. The CDR3 region has the DNA TGTGCCTCGGGGGGCCCCAACACCGGGGAGCTGTTTTTT.

The V gene is TRBV9, the J gene TRBJ1-3; tentative D call: TRBD1 (5 bases). The V end was cut by 2 bases, the J end by 0 bases, with 15 bases between. CDR3 length: 17 residues. Looked up from germline, CDR1 is SGDLS and CDR2 is YYNGEE. The CDR3: CASSVFRDSSSGNTIYF. The CDR3 DNA follows: TGTGCCAGCAGCGTTTTCCGGGACTCAAGCTCTGGAAACACCATATATTTT.

The chain is built from TRBV11-2 and TRBJ2-7, with a weak D call TRBD1 (5 bases). The CDR3 runs 13 residues. Trimming removed 4 bases at V and 2 bases at J, with 9 bases between. The germline V gene encodes CDR1 SGHAT and CDR2 FQNNGV. CDR3 in DNA: TGTGCCAGCAGCTCTGGACAAACCTACGAGCAGTACTTC. Its translation: CASSSGQTYEQYF.

The chain couples TRBV6-1 to TRBJ2-1; a possible D gene is TRBD2 (5 bases). Germline values: CDR1 MNHNS, CDR2 SASEGT. V lost 0 bases and J 7 bases, leaving 10 bases between the germline ends. This CDR3 contains 14 residues. The CDR3 region is CASSEAGSGNEQFF. CDR3 DNA: TGTGCCAGCAGTGAAGCTGGAAGCGGAAATGAGCAGTTCTTC.

The chain joins TRBV2 to TRBJ1-2, with 7 bases that match TRBD1. Losses at the gene ends were 4 bases for V and 7 bases for J; bases not matched to a gene: 12. Germline loops: CDR1 SNHLY, CDR2 FYNNEI. The length of the CDR3 is 15 residues. This CDR3 reads CASSVEDRSVAGYTF. The CDR3 nucleotides are TGTGCCAGCAGTGTGGAGGACAGGTCTGTAGCTGGCTACACCTTC.

The V call is TRBV27, the J call TRBJ2-2, with TRBD1 as a possible D gene (5 bases). The CDR3 spans 14 residues. Germline V gene data show CDR1 as MNHEY and CDR2 as SMNVEV (reference sequence). V was shortened by 2 bases and J by 5 bases, with 9 bases between the two germline ends. The CDR3 spells CASSLLDRTGELFF. CDR3 DNA: TGTGCCAGCAGTTTACTTGACAGAACCGGGGAGCTGTTTTTT.

V usage is TRBV28 and J usage is TRBJ2-7; D is possibly TRBD2 (6 bases). The CDR3 runs to 18 residues. V shed 1 base and J shed 2 bases, with 21 bases lying between them. Germline CDR1 reads MDHEN; CDR2 reads SYDVKM. The CDR3 DNA follows: TGTGCCAGCAGTTTATCGCGCGTGATTCAGCGGGCCCCCTACGAGCAGTACTTC. Translating it yields CASSLSRVIQRAPYEQYF.

J is TRBJ1-1 and V is TRBV30; perhaps TRBD1 as D (6 bases). The V gene's germline CDR1 is GTSNPN and CDR2 SVGIG (reference sequence). The CDR3 spans 11 residues. Trimming removed 4 bases from V and 7 bases from J, with 10 bases in between. This CDR3 is CAWTRGVEAFF. The DNA of the CDR3 is TGTGCCTGGACCAGGGGCGTTGAAGCTTTCTTT.

The rearrangement links TRBV10-3 to TRBJ1-5, with a weak D call TRBD1 (5 bases). Germline V gives CDR1 ENHRY, CDR2 SYGVKD. The CDR3 runs 15 residues. V dropped 0 bases and J dropped 1 base, with 7 bases sitting between them. The CDR3 is CAISESDRSNQPQHF. The CDR3 nucleotides are TGTGCCATCAGTGAGTCAGACAGAAGCAATCAGCCCCAGCATTTT.

This clone was detected only once. The V gene is TRBV7-3, the J gene TRBJ2-7, with TRBD1 as a possible D gene (6 bases). Germline V gives CDR1 SGHTA, CDR2 FQGTGA. V shed 1 base and J shed 7 bases, with 11 bases lying between them. CDR3 length: 13 amino acids. The CDR3 is CASSLNQGREQYF. In DNA, the CDR3 is TGTGCCAGCAGCTTAAATCAGGGGCGGGAGCAGTACTTC.